This T cell receptor beta chain was sequenced in a study of Graves' ophthalmopathy and Graves' hyperthyroidism. The TCR beta CDR3 regions underwent amplification from RNA transcripts. An opening RT-PCR round employed HTBI primers and preceded a second-round multiplex PCR. MiXCR, run by TCRdb on the multiplex PCR reads, gives a single entry per CDR3 protein. The sample records hundreds of thousands of distinct CDR3 sequences, 14% being singletons. About this clonotype itself: Its antigen is as yet unknown.

Study-wide results and caveats: Discrimination between ophthalmopathy and stable hyperthyroidism by a 13-signature model showed more than 85% sensitivity and 70% to 84% specificity. The model's ophthalmopathy progression predictions had approximately 71% sensitivity and 72.22% specificity.

V dropped 7 bases and J dropped 4; count of bases not matched to a gene: 10. From germline, CDR1 is SQVTM and CDR2 ANQGSEA. The CDR3 contains 15 residues. The clonotype originates from a woman aged 25 to 39 with Graves' ophthalmopathy. The rearrangement links TRBV29-1 to TRBJ2-5, with TRBD1 identical over 12 bases. Sequencing was performed on blood. CDR3 sequence (DNA): TGCAGCGCACGCCGGGACAGGGGGCGATCAGAGACCCAGTACTTC. As protein: CSARRDRGRSETQYF.